Listed below are T cell receptor beta chains from one sample, sequenced in a study of CD8 T cells in ankylosing spondylitis. Using its own MiXCR run on the 5' RACE reads, TCRdb lists one record per CDR3 protein. The sample holds roughly 180,000 distinct CDR3 sequences, 10% to 15% seen once. The sample taken for sequencing was blood, either unsorted or a sorted T cell fraction (not recorded which). The source of these receptors is a male donor with ankylosing spondylitis or in good health (not recorded which). CDR3s include the opening cysteine and the closing phenylalanine or tryptophan. D genes are given only for firm matches. Clone size, where shown, is once, few, many, or a class for clones that have expanded.

J	V	D	size	CDR3	DNA
TRBJ2-7	TRBV11-2	TRBD1	.	CASSSPPDRGLTYEQYF	TGTGCCAGCAGCTCACCGCCCGACAGGGGCCTTACCTACGAGCAGTACTTC
TRBJ2-3	TRBV20-1	TRBD2	.	CSARDPTSGGGTDTQYF	TGCAGTGCTAGAGACCCGACTAGCGGGGGGGGCACAGATACGCAGTATTTT
TRBJ2-1	TRBV20-1	.	few	CSARQPGTRVGEEQFF	TGCAGTGCTAGACAACCCGGGACTCGGGTCGGCGAGGAGCAGTTCTTC
TRBJ1-2	TRBV12-3/TRBV12-4	.	many	CASTPGFGYTF	TGTGCCAGCACCCCAGGGTTTGGCTACACCTTC
TRBJ2-2	TRBV7-6	.	few	CASSLEFKGELFF	TGTGCCAGCAGCTTAGAGTTTAAAGGGGAGCTGTTTTTT
TRBJ2-7	TRBV19	TRBD1	.	CASSKKGAPYEQYF	TGTGCCAGTAGTAAGAAGGGGGCCCCCTACGAGCAGTACTTC
TRBJ2-7	TRBV6-1	.	.	CASSAVPGGAYEQYF	TGTGCCAGCAGTGCTGTCCCGGGCGGTGCCTACGAGCAGTACTTC
TRBJ1-1	TRBV5-1	TRBD1	.	CASSDRQGIVPEAFF	TGCGCCAGCAGCGATCGACAGGGGATTGTACCTGAAGCTTTCTTT
TRBJ2-1	TRBV5-1	TRBD2	.	CTSSLVVRGGYNEQFF	TGCACCAGCAGCTTGGTTGTCCGGGGGGGGTACAATGAGCAGTTCTTC
TRBJ2-7	TRBV5-5	.	.	CASSLLRDSYEQYF	TGTGCCAGCAGCTTACTCAGGGACTCCTACGAGCAGTACTTC
TRBJ2-7	TRBV20-1	TRBD1	few	CSAREGQGAEEQYF	TGCAGTGCTAGAGAGGGACAGGGGGCTGAGGAGCAGTACTTC
TRBJ2-7	TRBV20-1	TRBD1	.	CSASDRDRSLSEQYF	TGCAGTGCTAGCGACCGGGACAGGAGTCTCTCCGAGCAGTACTTC
TRBJ2-1	TRBV3-1	.	few	CASSQDSPNEQFF	TGTGCCAGCAGCCAAGACAGCCCTAATGAGCAGTTCTTC
TRBJ1-4	TRBV6-1	TRBD1	.	CASSWGTGGVREKLFF	TGTGCCAGCAGCTGGGGTACAGGGGGAGTTCGTGAAAAACTGTTTTTT
TRBJ2-5	TRBV6-4	.	many	CASSEGEGSETQYF	TGTGCCAGCAGTGAGGGAGAGGGGTCGGAGACCCAGTACTTC
TRBJ2-1	TRBV3-1	TRBD2	many	CASSQEGGGSRNEQFF	TGTGCCAGCAGCCAAGAAGGAGGCGGGAGTAGAAATGAGCAGTTCTTC
TRBJ2-3	TRBV27	.	few	CASSPLANTDTQYF	TGTGCCAGCAGTCCTCTAGCGAACACAGATACGCAGTATTTT
TRBJ2-1	TRBV12-3/TRBV12-4	.	many	CASSPRVRDEQFF	TGTGCCAGCAGCCCTCGTGTTCGAGATGAGCAGTTCTTC
TRBJ2-2	TRBV27	TRBD1	few	CASSSGTGGNTGELFF	TGTGCCAGCAGTTCCGGGACAGGGGGTAACACCGGGGAGCTGTTTTTT
TRBJ2-7	TRBV2	TRBD1	few	CASSLDRDRGVSEQYF	TGTGCCAGCAGTCTTGACCGGGACAGGGGGGTTTCCGAGCAGTACTTC
TRBJ1-2	TRBV29-1	.	many	CSVGGLVRDNYGYTF	TGCAGCGTTGGAGGGCTAGTGCGAGATAACTATGGCTACACCTTC
TRBJ2-1	TRBV20-1	TRBD2	many	CSARGLAEYNEQFF	TGCAGTGCTAGAGGACTAGCGGAGTACAATGAGCAGTTCTTC
TRBJ1-5	TRBV29-1	TRBD1	few	CSVEDHRGLEHF	TGCAGCGTTGAAGACCACAGGGGGCTGGAGCATTTT
TRBJ1-5	TRBV5-1	.	many	CASSLPPGAPSNQPQHF	TGCGCCAGCAGCCTCCCCCCGGGGGCGCCCAGCAATCAGCCCCAGCATTTT
TRBJ2-3	TRBV5-1	.	many	CASSLERRGDTDTQYF	TGCGCCAGCAGCTTGGAGCGGCGGGGAGACACAGATACGCAGTATTTT
TRBJ2-2	TRBV7-9	TRBD1	.	CASSSGQGRNTGELFF	TGTGCCAGCAGCTCGGGACAGGGGAGGAACACCGGGGAGCTGTTTTTT
TRBJ1-3	TRBV13	.	few	CASSLRGGTENTIYF	TGTGCCAGCAGCTTAAGGGGGGGCACAGAAAACACCATATATTTT